This is a list of T cell receptor beta chains from one sample in a study of blood T cell repertoires in COVID-19. Sequencing was performed with immunoSEQ multiplex PCR; in TCRdb, only in-frame clones are kept and a portion is missing. The repertoire consists of over 300,000 clones, with 70% to 90% occurring once and the leading ten covering less than 6%. Sequencing used PBMCs or T cells enriched from blood (not recorded which). These receptors came from a woman in her 30s who had recovered from COVID-19. Both conserved end residues are part of each CDR3. Each record gives: V gene, D gene, J gene, clone size, CDR3 DNA, CDR3 protein. D genes are given only for firm matches. The listing skips clone size in some rows; elsewhere it reads once, few, many or a size class.

TRBV20-1	.	TRBJ2-7	.	TGCAGTGCAGGACAGCCTCTCGAGCAGTACTTC	CSAGQPLEQYF
TRBV7-9	TRBD1	TRBJ2-3	.	TGTGCCAGCAGCGAGGGGGCTCGGTATACGCAGTATTTT	CASSEGARYTQYF
TRBV6-5	.	TRBJ2-7	.	TGTGCCAGCAGGAAAAGGACAGAGACCTACGAGCAGTACTTC	CASRKRTETYEQYF
TRBV5-5	TRBD1	TRBJ2-3	.	TGTGCCAGCAGCCCCCGGACAGGGGGGATGACAGATACGCAGTATTTT	CASSPRTGGMTDTQYF
TRBV24-1	TRBD1	TRBJ2-1	.	TGTGCCACCAGTGATCAAAGGACAGGTCAAGATGAGCAGTTCTTC	CATSDQRTGQDEQFF
TRBV7-9	.	TRBJ1-1	.	TGTGCCAGCAGCCCCCCAGGGGTGAACACTGAAGCTTTCTTT	CASSPPGVNTEAFF
TRBV5-5	TRBD1	TRBJ1-2	.	TGTGCCAGCAGCCGGGACAGGGCCATAGGAGGTGGCTACACCTTC	CASSRDRAIGGGYTF
TRBV4-2	.	TRBJ1-2	few	TGTGCCAGCAGCCAAGAGGTCAGATTGGACTATGGCTACACCTTC	CASSQEVRLDYGYTF
TRBV5-1	.	TRBJ1-1	.	TGCGCCAGCAGCTTGATCGTGAACACTGAAGCTTTCTTT	CASSLIVNTEAFF
TRBV7-9	.	TRBJ1-2	.	TGTGCCAGCAGCCCCCGTGGGCAGGGCGTAGATACTAACTATGGCTACACCTTC	CASSPRGQGVDTNYGYTF
TRBV27	TRBD1	TRBJ1-2	.	TGTGCCAGCAGTATGGACAGGGGGTACTATGGCTACACCTTC	CASSMDRGYYGYTF
TRBV14	TRBD1	TRBJ2-7	.	TGTGCCAGCAGCCAAGACGCCCACAGGGGTGGTGGGTACTTC	CASSQDAHRGGGYF
TRBV5-6	.	TRBJ1-2	.	TGTGCCAGCAGCTTTTTGGCGGCTAACTATGGCTACACCTTC	CASSFLAANYGYTF
TRBV4-1	TRBD1	TRBJ1-4	.	TGCGCCAGCAGCGGGGACAGGGGTGAAAAACTGTTTTTT	CASSGDRGEKLFF
TRBV11-2	.	TRBJ1-2	.	TGTGCCAGCAGCTTAGGACAGCTTAACTATGGCTACACCTTC	CASSLGQLNYGYTF
TRBV5-1	TRBD2	TRBJ2-5	.	TGCGCCAGCAGCTCCTTAGCGGGGGGAATGGAGACCCAGTACTTC	CASSSLAGGMETQYF
TRBV5-6	.	TRBJ1-1	.	TGTGCCAGCAGCTTGGGACTGGGACAAGGTTACACTGAAGCTTTCTTT	CASSLGLGQGYTEAFF
TRBV5-1	TRBD2	TRBJ2-1	.	TGCGCCAGCAGCTTGGTGGGCGGGGGGACTTACAATGAGCAGTTCTTC	CASSLVGGGTYNEQFF
TRBV7-2	TRBD1	TRBJ1-2	.	TGTGCCAGCAGCTTGAGGCGACAGGGGGGAGACTATGGCTACACCTTC	CASSLRRQGGDYGYTF
TRBV5-1	TRBD1	TRBJ2-7	.	TGCGCCAGCAGCTTGGCAGGGGGATGGGAGTACTTC	CASSLAGGWEYF
TRBV12-3/TRBV12-4	.	TRBJ1-1	.	TGTGCCAGCAGTTTTGTACAGGGTCGCATAGCTTTCTTT	CASSFVQGRIAFF
TRBV6-5	TRBD1	TRBJ2-7	.	TGTGCCAGCAGTTACTTTGGGGGCAGGGGGACCTACGAGCAGTACTTC	CASSYFGGRGTYEQYF
TRBV29-1	.	TRBJ1-2	.	TGCAGCGTTGAAGTAAGAGGGATAGCCTTC	CSVEVRGIAF
TRBV28	.	TRBJ2-5	.	TGTGCCAGCTCATTCTTCGGGACCCAGTACTTC	CASSFFGTQYF
TRBV4-1	.	TRBJ1-1	.	TGCGCCAGCAGCCAAGTTTGGCGGGGGAACACTGAAGCTTTCTTT	CASSQVWRGNTEAFF
TRBV19	TRBD1	TRBJ2-5	.	TGTGCCAGTAGTACCTCAGGGGGCGCAGGGGAGACCCAGTACTTC	CASSTSGGAGETQYF
TRBV5-4	.	TRBJ2-6	.	TGTGCCAGCAGCTTGGTAGGGGCCGGGGCCAACGTCCTGACTTTC	CASSLVGAGANVLTF
TRBV5-1	TRBD1	TRBJ2-3	.	TGCGCCAGCAGCCCCGGACAGGGTGCAGATACGCAGTATTTT	CASSPGQGADTQYF
TRBV15	.	TRBJ1-5	.	TGTGCCACCAGCGCGACGGGGGGACAGCCCCAGCATTTT	CATSATGGQPQHF
TRBV6-1	TRBD1	TRBJ1-1	.	TGTGCCAGCAGTGATCCGGGACAGGGATACAAGGGGACTGAAGCTTTCTTT	CASSDPGQGYKGTEAFF
TRBV6-5	.	TRBJ1-3	.	TGTGCCAGCAGTTATGACAGGACTGGAAACACCATATATTTT	CASSYDRTGNTIYF
TRBV6-5	.	TRBJ1-5	.	TGTGCCAGCAGTTACTCGTCGGAGGGCAATCAGCCCCAGCATTTT	CASSYSSEGNQPQHF
TRBV20-1	TRBD2	TRBJ2-1	.	TGCAGTGCTAGTCCCCCAGGTCCGGGACTAGCGTTCTTC	CSASPPGPGLAFF
TRBV6-5	.	TRBJ1-4	.	TGTGCCAGCAGTCTAAGCGGAGGGGCAGGTGAAAAACTGTTTTTT	CASSLSGGAGEKLFF
TRBV28	TRBD1	TRBJ2-5	once	TGTGCCAGCAGTCGACAACAGGGGAGTGAGACCCAGTACTTC	CASSRQQGSETQYF
TRBV27	.	TRBJ2-5	.	TGTGCCAGCAGTTTCTCGGGACTTAAAGAGACCCAGTACTTC	CASSFSGLKETQYF
TRBV7-9	TRBD1	TRBJ1-1	few	TGTGCCAGCAGCTCCACAGGGGGGCGGAACACTGAAGCTTTCTTT	CASSSTGGRNTEAFF